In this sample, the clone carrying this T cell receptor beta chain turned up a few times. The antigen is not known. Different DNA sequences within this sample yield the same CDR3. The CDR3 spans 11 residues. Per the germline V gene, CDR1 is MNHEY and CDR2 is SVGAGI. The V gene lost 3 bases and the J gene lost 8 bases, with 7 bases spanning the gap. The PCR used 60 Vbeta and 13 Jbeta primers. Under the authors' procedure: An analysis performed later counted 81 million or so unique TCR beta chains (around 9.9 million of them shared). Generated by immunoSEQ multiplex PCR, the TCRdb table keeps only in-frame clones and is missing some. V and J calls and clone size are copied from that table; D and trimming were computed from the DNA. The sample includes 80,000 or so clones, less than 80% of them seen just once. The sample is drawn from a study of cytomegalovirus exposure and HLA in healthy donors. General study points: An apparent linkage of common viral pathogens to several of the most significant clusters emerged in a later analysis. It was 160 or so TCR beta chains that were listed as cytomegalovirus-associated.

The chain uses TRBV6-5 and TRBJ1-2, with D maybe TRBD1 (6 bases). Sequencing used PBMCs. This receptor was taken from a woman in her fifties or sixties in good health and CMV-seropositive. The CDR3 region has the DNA TGTGCCAGCAGTTATAGGGGGGGCTACACCTTC. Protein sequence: CASSYRGGYTF.